This TCR beta chain came from a study of T-cell reconstitution after alpha-beta-depleted transplantation in children. Using unique molecular identifiers, the investigators prepared the TCRbeta library. TCRdb called the PCR reads again in MiXCR, with one record for every CDR3 protein. The sample yields 600,000 to 700,000 distinct CDR3 sequences, over 15% seen once. Germline V gives CDR1 SGHDT, CDR2 YYEEEE. V gave up 0 bases and J gave up 0 bases, with 9 bases separating them. The CDR3 is 15 amino acids. The sequence was collected from a human donor who donated a stem cell graft to a child with acute myeloid leukemia. The material sequenced was PBMCs from the stem cell graft donor, taken from the stem cell graft. This chain links TRBV5-6 with TRBJ1-1, with a weak D call TRBD1 (5 bases). The CDR3 DNA sequence: TGTGCCAGCAGCTTGGCTCTGGGGCTGAACACTGAAGCTTTCTTT. It translates to CASSLALGLNTEAFF. Full variable domain (missing parts from reference TRBV5-6 and TRBJ1-1): DAGVTQSPTHLIKTRGQQVTLRCSPKSGHDTVSWYQQALGQGPQFIFQYYEEEERQRGNFPDRFSGHQFPNYSSELNVNALLLGDSALYLCASSLALGLNTEAFFGQGTRLTVV.